The 26 T cell receptor beta chains in this list originate from one sample, sequenced in a study of PD-L1 blockade in urothelial cancer (TCRdb year 2017). Receptors were amplified or captured by the immunoSEQ multiplex PCR assay. TCRdb took this table from immuneACCESS and kept in-frame rearrangements with V and J called. Such tables lack part of the clones; where checked against another copy, unresolved V genes explain under half of the gap, and the rest is unexplained. The sample table lists around 50,000 clones, over 75% of them with a count of one. 1.9% of the sample is held by the ten biggest clonotypes. The time point label, read with the paper, signifies: peripheral blood 6 weeks after treatment start. Sequenced material: PBMCs, taken around atezolizumab (anti-PD-L1) treatment. The source of these receptors is a man over 45 with urothelial cancer.

This clone occurred a few times. The chain combines TRBV5-4 with TRBJ2-1; 10 bases are a match to TRBD2. The CDR3 consists of 14 residues. CDR1 is SGHNT, CDR2 YYREEE, per germline (reference sequence). V lost 2 bases and J lost 10; bases outside the gene matches: 6. The CDR3 reads CASSLRAGGREQFF. As DNA, the CDR3 is TGTGCCAGCAGCTTAAGAGCGGGAGGGAGGGAGCAGTTCTTC.

This clone was observed a few times. The gene calls are TRBV12-5 and TRBJ2-7; TRBD2 matches at 9 bases. Losses at the gene ends were 4 bases for V and 1 base for J; bases not matched to a gene: 8. This CDR3 contains 16 residues. In germline, CDR1 is LGHNT, CDR2 FRNRAP. CDR3 loop: CASGSSLSGSSYEQYF. DNA for the CDR3: TGTGCTAGTGGTTCGTCGCTTAGCGGGAGTTCCTACGAGCAGTACTTC.

This chain links TRBV6-1 with TRBJ1-2; no clear D. The ends were cut back, 1 base at V and 4 bases at J, with 7 bases in the middle. CDR3 length equals 13 residues. CDR1 is MNHNS, CDR2 SASEGT, per germline. The CDR3 coding sequence is TGTGCCAGCAGTGAAGGCCCGGGCTATGGCTACACCTTC. Translating gives CASSEGPGYGYTF.

The V gene is TRBV10-1, the J gene TRBJ2-7; maybe TRBD1 (5 bases). This CDR3 contains 13 residues. Trimming pared 4 bases from V and 6 bases from J, leaving 13 bases between. CDR1 and CDR2 (germline): WNHNN, SYGVQD (reference sequence). The CDR3 DNA reads TGCGCCAGCAGTGGAGGCCAGGGCGGCGAGCAGTACTTC. Encoded protein: CASSGGQGGEQYF.

This chain links TRBV5-1 with TRBJ2-7; 10 bases match TRBD1. The germline CDR1 and CDR2 sequences are SGHRS and YFSETQ. The trim removed 2 bases at V and 0 bases at J, leaving 8 bases unmatched. The CDR3 covers 17 residues. In DNA, the CDR3 is TGCGCCAGCAGCTTTGTGTCGGGACAGGGGAACTCCTACGAGCAGTACTTC. As protein: CASSFVSGQGNSYEQYF. The complete variable domain, with remaining parts taken from reference TRBV5-1 and TRBJ2-7, reads KAGVTQTPRYLIKTRGQQVTLSCSPISGHRSVSWYQQTPGQGLQFLFEYFSETQRNKGNFPGRFSGRQFSNSRSEMNVSTLELGDSALYLCASSFVSGQGNSYEQYFGPGTRLTVT.

This sequence joins TRBV6-6 and TRBJ1-3; D remains ambiguous. V lost 6 bases and J lost 1, with 16 bases in between. The CDR3 contains 16 residues. Germline loops: CDR1 MNHNY, CDR2 SVGAGI (reference sequence). The CDR3 coding sequence is TGTGCCAGCAGAGTGGGCGAGAGCCCGTCTGGAAACACCATATATTTT. The encoded protein is CASRVGESPSGNTIYF.

The CDR3 region has the DNA TGTGCCAGCAGTGGGACAGGGGATACCTACGAGCAGTACTTC. Protein product: CASSGTGDTYEQYF. The rearrangement uses TRBV28 and TRBJ2-7, with 10 bases that match TRBD1. The CDR3 is made up of 14 amino acids. CDR1 and CDR2 from the germline V gene are MDHEN and SYDVKM. V shed 5 bases, J shed 2 bases, and the junction held 3 bases outside the gene matches.

This clone was seen only once. The V gene is TRBV4-1, the J gene TRBJ2-1, with D perhaps matching TRBD2 (7 bases). CDR1 and CDR2 (germline): MGHRA, YSYEKL. V lost 2 bases and J 7 bases, leaving 18 bases between the germline ends. The CDR3 has 16 residues. CDR3: CASSQRRRGARNEQFF. CDR3 in DNA: TGCGCCAGCAGCCAAAGGAGACGGGGGGCGCGGAATGAGCAGTTCTTC.

As concerns this clone: At one of its ends the junction is not consistent with the germline gene, which may arise from a read error. The CDR3 bases are TGTGCCAGCAGTTCCTCGGGACTAAGAGCCTTC. Translated, it gives CASSSSGLRAF. The rearrangement uses TRBV6-6 and TRBJ2-7; TRBD2 matches at 7 bases. Germline V gene data show CDR1 as MNHNY and CDR2 as SVGAGI (reference sequence). The CDR3 has 11 residues.

V gene TRBV7-9 combines with J gene TRBJ1-1; D may be TRBD1 (5 bases). V dropped 11 bases and J dropped 0 bases, with 10 bases sitting between them. The germline gives CDR1 SEHNR, CDR2 FQNEAQ (reference sequence). The CDR3 sequence is 12 residues long. CDR3 in amino acids: CAGADMNTEAFF. DNA for the CDR3: TGTGCCGGGGCCGACATGAACACTGAAGCTTTCTTT.

The J gene is TRBJ2-7, the V gene TRBV23-1, with 11 positions matching TRBD2. TRBV23-1 is annotated as an ORF whose role is uncertain. The CDR3 is 15 amino acids. The ends lost 4 bases at V and 4 bases at J; junction bases unmatched: 6. CDR3 sequence (DNA): TGCGCCAGCAGTCGTTCTCTAGCGGGAGGTTACGAGCAGTACTTC. Its protein product is CASSRSLAGGYEQYF.

In its sample, this clone was seen a few times. Other DNA sequences in the sample encode the same CDR3. The V gene is TRBV9, the J gene TRBJ2-7; TRBD2 matches 8 bases. V shed 0 bases and J 4 bases; nucleotides not matched to a gene: 3. The CDR3 loop spans 14 amino acids. Germline-derived CDR1 and CDR2 are SGDLS and YYNGEE. The DNA for the CDR3 is TGTGCCAGCAGCGTAGCCACTAGCGGATACGAGCAGTACTTC. Translated: CASSVATSGYEQYF.

The rearrangement uses TRBV27 and TRBJ2-2; 7 bases match TRBD1. The ends lost 6 bases at V and 3 bases at J; junction bases unmatched: 7. The CDR3 loop spans 15 amino acids. The germline gives CDR1 MNHEY, CDR2 SMNVEV (reference sequence). CDR3 nucleotide sequence: TGTGCCAGCAGACCCCGACAGGGACACACCGGGGAGCTGTTTTTT. It yields the protein CASRPRQGHTGELFF.

V and J are TRBV6-5 and TRBJ2-5; 9 bases agree with TRBD1. Trimming cost V 1 base and J 5 bases; bases outside gene matches: 5. Germline V gives CDR1 MNHEY, CDR2 SVGAGI. The length of the CDR3 is 15 residues. In DNA, the CDR3 is TGTGCCAGCAGTTACTGGGGACAGGGTCGGGAGACCCAGTACTTC. It yields the protein CASSYWGQGRETQYF.

The rearrangement uses TRBV5-5 and TRBJ1-4; no definite D call. The length of the CDR3 is 12 residues. Germline CDR1 and CDR2: SGHKS and YYEKEE (reference sequence). The germline V and J ends were trimmed by 0 bases and 7 bases, with 4 bases remaining between them. CDR3 nucleotide sequence: TGTGCCAGCAGCTTGGCGGGTGAAAAACTGTTTTTT. Translation: CASSLAGEKLFF.

The chain employs TRBV18 and TRBJ2-1; 8 bases are shared with TRBD1. Trimming cost V 2 bases and J 7 bases; bases outside gene matches: 4. The CDR3 extends over 14 amino acids. Germline V gene lookup returns CDR1 KGHSH and CDR2 LQKENI. In DNA form, the CDR3 reads TGTGCCAGCTCACCATATAGGACAGGGAATGAGCAGTTCTTC. It specifies CASSPYRTGNEQFF.

The chain carries TRBV5-4 and TRBJ2-3, with 7 bases identical to TRBD1. This CDR3 contains 12 residues. J lost 14 bases, V lost 0 bases, and 6 bases had no gene match. CDR1 is SGHNT, CDR2 YYREEE, per germline (reference sequence). The CDR3 loop is CASSLGQGRGYF. CDR3 sequence (DNA): TGTGCCAGCAGCTTGGGACAGGGCCGGGGGTATTTT.

The chain recombines TRBV7-4 with TRBJ1-5; 10 bases agree with TRBD1. Germline assignment: CDR1 SGHVT and CDR2 SQSDAQ. This CDR3 has 15 amino acids. V was pared by 5 bases and J by 4 bases, with 5 bases of the junction left unmatched. CDR3 sequence (DNA): TGTGCCAGCAGCCCCGGGACAGGGGAAAATCAGCCCCAGCATTTT. It encodes CASSPGTGENQPQHF.

The chain employs TRBV7-2 and TRBJ1-5; no clear D. CDR1 SGHTA and CDR2 FQGNSA come from the germline V gene. CDR3 length equals 15 residues. The V and J ends lost 5 bases and 3 bases respectively, with 14 bases between them. CDR3 nucleotide sequence: TGTGCCAGCAGCCCCCGTAGCAGTCACAATCAGCCCCAGCATTTT. Translated: CASSPRSSHNQPQHF.

CDR3 nucleotide sequence: TGTGCCAGCAGTTTATTGCGTGTGGGGAGTCCCGCAGATACGCAGTATTTT. Translated: CASSLLRVGSPADTQYF. V gene TRBV27 combines with J gene TRBJ2-3; D is perhaps TRBD2 (5 bases). Germline CDR1 MNHEY, CDR2 SMNVEV (reference sequence). V shed 1 base and J shed 4 bases, with 18 bases lying between them. The CDR3 sequence is 17 residues long.

The chain carries TRBV5-8 and TRBJ2-1; 8 bases align to TRBD1. Germline CDR1 SGHTS, CDR2 YDEGEE. Losses at the gene ends were 0 bases for V and 4 bases for J; bases not matched to a gene: 6. The CDR3 is 16 residues long. CDR3 in amino acids: CASSLEDRALYNEQFF. For the CDR3, the DNA is TGTGCCAGCAGCTTGGAGGACAGGGCCTTATACAATGAGCAGTTCTTC.

The V and J genes are TRBV5-1 and TRBJ2-5, with 8 bases matching TRBD2. From germline, CDR1 is SGHRS and CDR2 YFSETQ. With V trimmed by 0 bases and J by 2 bases, 6 bases remained unmatched. This CDR3 spans 16 amino acids. CDR3 sequence (DNA): TGCGCCAGCAGCTTGGCCGGGACTAGGGGGCAAGAGACCCAGTACTTC. This translates into CASSLAGTRGQETQYF. Based on the CDR3 plus reference TRBV5-1 and TRBJ2-5, the full variable domain is KAGVTQTPRYLIKTRGQQVTLSCSPISGHRSVSWYQQTPGQGLQFLFEYFSETQRNKGNFPGRFSGRQFSNSRSEMNVSTLELGDSALYLCASSLAGTRGQETQYFGPGTRLLVL.

The chain combines TRBV5-8 with TRBJ1-2, with D possibly being TRBD1 (5 bases). The CDR3 loop spans 15 amino acids. Germline values: CDR1 SGHTS, CDR2 YDEGEE. V was clipped by 3 bases and J by 2 bases, with 14 bases between them. Here the CDR3 DNA reads TGTGCCAGCAGCTCGTGGGGCGGCAGGAACTATGGCTACACCTTC. It yields the protein CASSSWGGRNYGYTF. The full variable domain, rest sourced from reference TRBV5-8 and TRBJ1-2, is EAGVTQSPTHLIKTRGQQATLRCSPISGHTSVYWYQQALGLGLQFLLWYDEGEERNRGNFPPRFSGRQFPNYSSELNVNALELEDSALYLCASSSWGGRNYGYTFGSGTRLTVV.

The chain joins TRBV6-5 to TRBJ2-3; 8 nucleotides agree with TRBD2. After removal of 0 bases from V and 2 bases from J, the junction contained 4 bases not matched to a gene. Germline values: CDR1 MNHEY, CDR2 SVGAGI. This CDR3 is built from 16 residues. CDR3 loop: CASSYSGGGPTDTQYF. The CDR3 DNA reads TGTGCCAGCAGTTACTCCGGCGGGGGGCCCACAGATACGCAGTATTTT.

V is TRBV27 and J is TRBJ1-1, with D hard to call. V lost 0 bases and J lost 11, with 13 bases in between. This CDR3 spans 13 amino acids. Germline assignment: CDR1 MNHEY and CDR2 SMNVEV (reference sequence). This chain's CDR3 is CASSLSSTVGAFF. CDR3 DNA sequence: TGTGCCAGCAGTTTATCGTCCACGGTCGGGGCTTTCTTT.

The chain combines TRBV7-9 with TRBJ1-2, with D possibly TRBD1 on 5 matching bases. The CDR3 is 14 amino acids. Germline loops: CDR1 SEHNR, CDR2 FQNEAQ (reference sequence). The ends were cut back, 8 bases at V and 1 base at J, with 14 bases in the middle. As DNA, the CDR3 is TGTGCCAGCCGGGCCCTACAGGATAACTATGGCTACACCTTC. This sequence encodes CASRALQDNYGYTF. The full variable domain, in which reference TRBV7-9 and TRBJ1-2 provide the parts outside the CDR3, is DTGVSQNPRHKITKRGQNVTFRCDPISEHNRLYWYRQTLGQGPEFLTYFQNEAQLEKSRLLSDRFSAERPKGSFSTLEIQRTEQGDSAMYLCASRALQDNYGYTFGSGTRLTVV.